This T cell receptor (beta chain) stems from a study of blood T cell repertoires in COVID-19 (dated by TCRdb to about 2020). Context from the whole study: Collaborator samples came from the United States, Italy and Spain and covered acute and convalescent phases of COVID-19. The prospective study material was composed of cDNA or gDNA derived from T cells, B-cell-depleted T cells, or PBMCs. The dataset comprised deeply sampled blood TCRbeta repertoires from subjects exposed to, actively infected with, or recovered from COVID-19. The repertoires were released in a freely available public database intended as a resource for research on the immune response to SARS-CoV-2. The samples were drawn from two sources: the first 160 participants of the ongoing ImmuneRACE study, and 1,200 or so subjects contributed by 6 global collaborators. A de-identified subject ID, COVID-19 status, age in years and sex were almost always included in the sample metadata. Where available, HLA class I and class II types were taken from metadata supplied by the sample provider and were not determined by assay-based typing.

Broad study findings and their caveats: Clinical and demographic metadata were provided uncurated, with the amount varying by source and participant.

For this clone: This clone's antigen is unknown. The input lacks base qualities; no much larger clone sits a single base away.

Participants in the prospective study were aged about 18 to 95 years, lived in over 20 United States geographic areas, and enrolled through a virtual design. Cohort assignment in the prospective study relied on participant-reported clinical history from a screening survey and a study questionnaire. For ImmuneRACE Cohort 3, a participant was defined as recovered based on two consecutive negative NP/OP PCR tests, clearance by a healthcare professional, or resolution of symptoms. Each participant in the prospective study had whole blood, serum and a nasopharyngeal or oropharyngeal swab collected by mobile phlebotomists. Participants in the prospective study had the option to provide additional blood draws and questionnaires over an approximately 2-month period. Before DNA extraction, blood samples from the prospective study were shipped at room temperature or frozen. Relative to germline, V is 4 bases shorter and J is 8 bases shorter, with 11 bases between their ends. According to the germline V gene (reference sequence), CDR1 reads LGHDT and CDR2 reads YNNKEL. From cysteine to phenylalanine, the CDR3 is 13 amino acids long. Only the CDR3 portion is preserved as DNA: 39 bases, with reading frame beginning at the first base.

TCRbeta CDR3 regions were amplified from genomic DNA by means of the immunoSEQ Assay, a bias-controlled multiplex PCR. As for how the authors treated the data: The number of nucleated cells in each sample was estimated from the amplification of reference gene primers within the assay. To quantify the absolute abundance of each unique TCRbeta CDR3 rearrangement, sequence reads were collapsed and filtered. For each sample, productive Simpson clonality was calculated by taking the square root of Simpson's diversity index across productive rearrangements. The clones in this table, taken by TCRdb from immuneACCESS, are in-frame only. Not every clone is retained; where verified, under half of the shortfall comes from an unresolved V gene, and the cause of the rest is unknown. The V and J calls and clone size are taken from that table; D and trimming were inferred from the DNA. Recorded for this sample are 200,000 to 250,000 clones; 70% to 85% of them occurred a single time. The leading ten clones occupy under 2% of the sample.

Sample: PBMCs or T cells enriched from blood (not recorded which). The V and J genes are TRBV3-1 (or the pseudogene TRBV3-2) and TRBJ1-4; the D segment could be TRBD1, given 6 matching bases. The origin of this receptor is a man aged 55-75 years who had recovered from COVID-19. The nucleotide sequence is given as TGTGCCAGCAGCCCCAGGGGAGGGGAAAAACTGTTTTTT. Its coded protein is CASSPRGGEKLFF.